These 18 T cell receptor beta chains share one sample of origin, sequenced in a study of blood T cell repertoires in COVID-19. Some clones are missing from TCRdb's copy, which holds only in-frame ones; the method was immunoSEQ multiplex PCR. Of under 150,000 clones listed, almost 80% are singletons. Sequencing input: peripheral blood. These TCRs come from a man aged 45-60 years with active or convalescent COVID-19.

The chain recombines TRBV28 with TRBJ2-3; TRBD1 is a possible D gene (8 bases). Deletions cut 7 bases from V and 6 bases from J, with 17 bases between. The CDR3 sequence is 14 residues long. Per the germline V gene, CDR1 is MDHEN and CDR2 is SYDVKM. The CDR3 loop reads CASNGQGGYDTQYF. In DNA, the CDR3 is TGTGCCAGCAATGGACAGGGAGGGTACGATACGCAGTATTTT.

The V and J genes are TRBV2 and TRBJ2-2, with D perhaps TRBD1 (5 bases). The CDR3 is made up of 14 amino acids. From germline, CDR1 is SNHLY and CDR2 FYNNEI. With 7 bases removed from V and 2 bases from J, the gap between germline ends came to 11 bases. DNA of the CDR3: TGTGCCAGCATGAGGACAATAAACACCGGGGAGCTGTTTTTT. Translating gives CASMRTINTGELFF.

CDR3 loop: CASSEGVGSDNSPLHF. In DNA, the CDR3 is TGTGCCAGCAGCGAAGGGGTTGGCTCGGATAATTCACCCCTCCACTTT. The V call is TRBV9, the J call TRBJ1-6, with D possibly matching TRBD1 (5 bases). Germline V CDR1 and CDR2: SGDLS, YYNGEE. The CDR3 is made up of 16 amino acids. Trimming cost V 3 bases and J 5 bases, with 15 bases left between them.

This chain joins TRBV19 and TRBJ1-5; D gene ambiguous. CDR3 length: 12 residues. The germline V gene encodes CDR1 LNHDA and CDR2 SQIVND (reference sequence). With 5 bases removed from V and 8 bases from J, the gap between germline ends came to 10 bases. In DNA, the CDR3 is TGTGCCAGTAGTTTGTACGGGGAGCCCCAGCATTTT. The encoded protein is CASSLYGEPQHF.

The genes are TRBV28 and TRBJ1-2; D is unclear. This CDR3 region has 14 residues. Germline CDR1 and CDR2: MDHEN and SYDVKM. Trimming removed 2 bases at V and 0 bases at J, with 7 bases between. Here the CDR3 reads CASSLPRANYGYTF. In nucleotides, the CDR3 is TGTGCCAGCAGTTTACCCCGTGCTAACTATGGCTACACCTTC.

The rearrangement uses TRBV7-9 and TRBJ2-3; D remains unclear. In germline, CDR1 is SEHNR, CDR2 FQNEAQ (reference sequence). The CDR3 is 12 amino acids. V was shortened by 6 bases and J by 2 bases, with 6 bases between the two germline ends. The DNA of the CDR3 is TGTGCCAGCAGACAGTACACAGATACGCAGTATTTT. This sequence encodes CASRQYTDTQYF.

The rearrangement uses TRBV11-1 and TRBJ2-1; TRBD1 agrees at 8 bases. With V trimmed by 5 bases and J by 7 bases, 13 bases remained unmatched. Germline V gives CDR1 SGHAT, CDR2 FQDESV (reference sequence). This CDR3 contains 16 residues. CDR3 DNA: TGTGCCAGCAGCCCGTACCCGGACAGGGCTAGGAATGAGCAGTTCTTC. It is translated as CASSPYPDRARNEQFF.

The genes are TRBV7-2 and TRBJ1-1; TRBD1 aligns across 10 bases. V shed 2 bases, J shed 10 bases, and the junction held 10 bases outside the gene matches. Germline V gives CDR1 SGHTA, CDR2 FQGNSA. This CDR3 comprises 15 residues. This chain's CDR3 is CASSLLPDRGIAAFF. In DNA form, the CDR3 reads TGTGCCAGCAGCTTACTCCCGGACAGGGGGATCGCAGCTTTCTTT.

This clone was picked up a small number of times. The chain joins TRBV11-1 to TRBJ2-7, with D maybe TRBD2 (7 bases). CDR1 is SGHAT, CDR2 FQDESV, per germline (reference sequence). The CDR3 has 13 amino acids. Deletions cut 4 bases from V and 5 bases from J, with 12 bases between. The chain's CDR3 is CASSWEGENEQYF. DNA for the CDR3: TGTGCCAGCAGCTGGGAGGGGGAGAACGAGCAGTACTTC.

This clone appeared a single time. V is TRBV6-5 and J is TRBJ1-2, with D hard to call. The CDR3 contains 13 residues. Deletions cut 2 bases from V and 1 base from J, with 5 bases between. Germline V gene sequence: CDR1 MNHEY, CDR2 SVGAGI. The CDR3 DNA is TGTGCCAGCAGTTACCGTAATAACTATGGCTACACCTTC. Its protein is CASSYRNNYGYTF.

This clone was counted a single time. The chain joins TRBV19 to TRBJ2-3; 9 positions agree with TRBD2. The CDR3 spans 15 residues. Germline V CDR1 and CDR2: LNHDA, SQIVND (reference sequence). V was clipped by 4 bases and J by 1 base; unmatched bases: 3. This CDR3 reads CASSRRTSGTDTQYF. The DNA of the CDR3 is TGTGCCAGTAGTAGGCGGACTAGCGGCACAGATACGCAGTATTTT.

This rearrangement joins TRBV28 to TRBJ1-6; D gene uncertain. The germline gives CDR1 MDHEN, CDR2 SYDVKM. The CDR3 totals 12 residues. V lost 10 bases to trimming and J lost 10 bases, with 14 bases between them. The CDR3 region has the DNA TGTGCCATCGGGTATATGGAGTCACCCCTCCACTTT. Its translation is CAIGYMESPLHF.

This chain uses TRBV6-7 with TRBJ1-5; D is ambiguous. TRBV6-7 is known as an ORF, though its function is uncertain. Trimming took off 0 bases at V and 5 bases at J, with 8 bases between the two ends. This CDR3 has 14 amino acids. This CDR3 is CASSYSKRDQPQHF. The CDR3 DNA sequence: TGTGCCAGCAGTTACTCGAAAAGAGATCAGCCCCAGCATTTT.

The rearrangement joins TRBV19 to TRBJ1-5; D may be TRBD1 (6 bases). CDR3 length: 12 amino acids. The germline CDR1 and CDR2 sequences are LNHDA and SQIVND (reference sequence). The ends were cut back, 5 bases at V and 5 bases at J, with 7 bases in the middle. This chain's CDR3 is CASSYRDQPQHF. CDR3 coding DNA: TGTGCCAGTAGTTACAGGGATCAGCCCCAGCATTTT.

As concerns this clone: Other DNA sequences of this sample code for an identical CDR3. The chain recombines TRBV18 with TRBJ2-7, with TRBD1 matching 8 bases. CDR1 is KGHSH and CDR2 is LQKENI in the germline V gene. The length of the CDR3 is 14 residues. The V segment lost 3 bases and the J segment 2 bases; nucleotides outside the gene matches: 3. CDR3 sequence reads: CASSPGQGTYEQYF. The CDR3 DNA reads TGTGCCAGCTCACCCGGACAGGGCACCTACGAGCAGTACTTC.

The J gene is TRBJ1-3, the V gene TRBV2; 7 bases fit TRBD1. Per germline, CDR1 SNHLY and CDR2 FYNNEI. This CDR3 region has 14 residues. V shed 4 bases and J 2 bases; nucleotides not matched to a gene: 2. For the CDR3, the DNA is TGTGCCAGCAGTGGGGACAGACCTGGAAACACCATATATTTT. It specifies CASSGDRPGNTIYF.

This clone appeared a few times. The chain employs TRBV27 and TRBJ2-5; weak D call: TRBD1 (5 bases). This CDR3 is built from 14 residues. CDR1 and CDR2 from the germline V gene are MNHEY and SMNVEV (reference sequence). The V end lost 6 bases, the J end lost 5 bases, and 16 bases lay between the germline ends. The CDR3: CASSKTPKGETQYF. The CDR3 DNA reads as TGTGCCAGCAGCAAGACACCCAAGGGGGAGACCCAGTACTTC.

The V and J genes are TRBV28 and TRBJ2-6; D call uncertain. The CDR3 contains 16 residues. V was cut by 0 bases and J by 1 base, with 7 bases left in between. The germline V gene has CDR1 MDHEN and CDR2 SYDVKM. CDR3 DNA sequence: TGTGCCAGCAGTTTATGGGCCTCGTCTGGGGCCAACGTCCTGACTTTC. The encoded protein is CASSLWASSGANVLTF.